These 20 T cell receptor beta chains were sequenced from one sample in a study of identical twins. TCRdb used MiXCR to reprocess the 5' RACE reads, holding one entry per CDR3 protein. In the table there are approximately 670,000 distinct CDR3 sequences, around 6% of which are singletons. The specimen sequenced was naive T cells sorted from blood. Receptors were obtained from a man aged 18 to 30 in good health.

This clonotype has more than one count but fewer than ten. The chain has TRBV6-2 or TRBV6-3 and TRBJ1-1, with no clear D. Trimming cost V 4 bases and J 11 bases, with 14 bases left between them. CDR1 MNHEY and CDR2 SVGEGT come from the germline V gene. The CDR3 is made up of 12 amino acids. In DNA, the CDR3 is TGTGCCAGCAGTTTATCACTTACCTGGGCTTTCTTT. Amino acid sequence: CASSLSLTWAFF.

The table lists this clonotype with a few counts. J is TRBJ2-2 and V is TRBV29-1; D is uncertain. Germline values: CDR1 SQVTM, CDR2 ANQGSEA. The CDR3 sequence is 13 residues long. V lost 5 bases to trimming and J lost 8 bases, with 15 bases between them. The CDR3 reads CSVKGRTVGELFF. The CDR3, as DNA: TGCAGCGTTAAAGGCCGAACCGTAGGGGAGCTGTTTTTT.

The gene calls are TRBV7-2 and TRBJ2-1, with a possible D match to TRBD1 (6 bases). Germline V gives CDR1 SGHTA, CDR2 FQGNSA. V shed 5 bases and J shed 6 bases, with 17 bases lying between them. This CDR3 is 15 amino acids long. CDR3 nucleotides: TGTGCCAGCAGCCTTAGACTGGGGGCGGGCAATGAGCAGTTCTTC. Protein product: CASSLRLGAGNEQFF. Based on the CDR3 plus reference TRBV7-2 and TRBJ2-1, the full variable domain is GAGVSQSPSNKVTEKGKDVELRCDPISGHTALYWYRQSLGQGLEFLIYFQGNSAPDKSGLPSDRFSAERTGGSVSTLTIQRTQQEDSAVYLCASSLRLGAGNEQFFGPGTRLTVL.

The table lists this clonotype with many counts. V usage is TRBV27 and J usage is TRBJ2-1, with D perhaps TRBD1 or TRBD2 (7 bases each). V gave up 1 base and J gave up 11 bases, with 15 bases separating them. Germline assignment: CDR1 MNHEY and CDR2 SMNVEV (reference sequence). The CDR3 loop spans 14 amino acids. The DNA of the CDR3 is TGTGCCAGCAGTTTATTGCAGGGGGGGGCGAAGCAGTTCTTC. Residues: CASSLLQGGAKQFF.

This clonotype was seen more than once but under ten times. V and J are TRBV27 and TRBJ2-3; TRBD2 might be the D (5 bases). CDR3 length: 16 amino acids. Germline CDR1 MNHEY, CDR2 SMNVEV (reference sequence). Trimming left V 1 base short and J 6 bases short, with 17 bases between. Here the CDR3 DNA reads TGTGCCAGCAGTTTATTGAATTCAGCGGCCCACGATACGCAGTATTTT. This sequence encodes CASSLLNSAAHDTQYF.

At least ten counts were recorded for this clonotype. The chain has TRBV10-3 and TRBJ2-7; D is possibly TRBD1 or TRBD2 (5 bases each). CDR1 ENHRY and CDR2 SYGVKD come from the germline V gene. CDR3 length equals 13 residues. V lost 3 bases and J lost 2, with 8 bases in between. The DNA for the CDR3 is TGTGCCATCAGTGAAGGGACCCCCTACGAGCAGTACTTC. Translating it yields CAISEGTPYEQYF.

In this sample, this clonotype turned up many times. The genes are TRBV20-1 and TRBJ1-5; unclear D gene. This CDR3 has 13 residues. The germline V gene has CDR1 DFQATT and CDR2 SNEGSKA (reference sequence). V was cut by 0 bases and J by 9 bases, with 12 bases left in between. Written as DNA, the CDR3 is TGCAGTGCTAGAGATGTGGCAGGCGGGCCCCAGCATTTT. Protein sequence: CSARDVAGGPQHF.

This clonotype was detected ten times or more. The CDR3 reads CASSLTRVSTDTQYF. CDR3 sequence (DNA): TGTGCCAGCAGTTTGACGCGGGTTAGCACAGATACGCAGTATTTT. V and J are TRBV27 and TRBJ2-3, with D possibly matching TRBD2 (5 bases). The germline V gene has CDR1 MNHEY and CDR2 SMNVEV (reference sequence). Trimming shortened V by 3 bases and J by 0 bases, and 10 bases separated the two germline ends. The CDR3 has 15 residues.

This clonotype appeared many times. The chain has TRBV20-1 and TRBJ2-7; 8 positions agree with TRBD2. Germline CDR1 is DFQATT and CDR2 is SNEGSKA (reference sequence). The CDR3 extends over 14 amino acids. The junction had 7 bases not matched to a gene; V was cut back by 4 bases and J by 2 bases. The CDR3: CSAKAGATAYEQYF. For the CDR3, the DNA is TGCAGTGCTAAAGCGGGAGCAACCGCCTACGAGCAGTACTTC.

This chain links TRBV6-2 or TRBV6-3 with TRBJ2-7; D remains unclear. CDR1 is MNHEY, CDR2 SVGEGT, per germline. CDR3 length: 15 amino acids. Trimming took 0 bases from V and 4 from J, leaving 13 bases between them. In DNA, the CDR3 is TGTGCCAGCAGTTACTCGGCAGGAACACAATACGAGCAGTACTTC. Translated, it gives CASSYSAGTQYEQYF.

The sample holds many counts of this clonotype. This sequence joins TRBV2 and TRBJ2-3, with no clear D. CDR1 and CDR2 from the germline V gene are SNHLY and FYNNEI. This CDR3 is 11 amino acids long. V was trimmed by 4 bases and J by 8 bases, leaving 7 bases between them. This chain's CDR3 is CASSVSGTQYF. The CDR3 DNA reads as TGTGCCAGCAGTGTGTCCGGTACGCAGTATTTT.

This clonotype was counted only a few times. The CDR3 DNA reads TGTGCCATCTCAAAGGGGGGGAACACTGAAGCTTTCTTT. Translating it yields CAISKGGNTEAFF. This rearrangement joins TRBV10-3 to TRBJ1-1; D may be TRBD1 (6 bases). The CDR3 totals 13 residues. V shed 8 bases and J shed 1 base, with 11 bases lying between them. The V gene's germline CDR1 is ENHRY and CDR2 SYGVKD.

This clonotype was detected ten times or more. This sequence joins TRBV12-3 or TRBV12-4 and TRBJ1-4, with 8 bases identical to TRBD1. This CDR3 region has 16 residues. Trimming at V came to 6 bases and at J to 2 bases, leaving 8 bases not matched to a gene. CDR3 protein: CASSQTGAETNEKLFF. The CDR3 nucleotides are TGTGCCAGCAGCCAGACAGGGGCTGAGACTAATGAAAAACTGTTTTTT.

Ten or more counts support this clonotype. The chain uses TRBV12-3 or TRBV12-4 and TRBJ2-3, with D uncertain. There are 13 residues in the CDR3. V lost 5 bases and J 2 bases, leaving 8 bases between the germline ends. Here the CDR3 reads CASSRRNTDTQYF. The CDR3 nucleotides read TGTGCCAGCAGTCGAAGGAACACAGATACGCAGTATTTT.

This clonotype has only a few counts. The chain employs TRBV7-2 and TRBJ1-1; D is perhaps TRBD1 (6 bases). The CDR3 length is 14 residues. CDR1 SGHTA and CDR2 FQGNSA come from the germline V gene. Trimming pared 7 bases from V and 1 base from J, leaving 13 bases between. The CDR3 region is CASKAGTPNTEAFF. The CDR3 region has the DNA TGTGCCAGCAAGGCCGGGACACCGAACACTGAAGCTTTCTTT. Using reference TRBV7-2 and TRBJ1-1 for the parts outside the CDR3, the full variable domain is GAGVSQSPSNKVTEKGKDVELRCDPISGHTALYWYRQSLGQGLEFLIYFQGNSAPDKSGLPSDRFSAERTGGSVSTLTIQRTQQEDSAVYLCASKAGTPNTEAFFGQGTRLTVV.

This clonotype occurred many times. The J gene is TRBJ2-3, the V gene TRBV3-1, with D possibly being TRBD2 (5 bases). V gave up 4 bases and J gave up 2 bases, with 7 bases separating them. Germline CDR1 LGHDT, CDR2 YNNKEL (reference sequence). The CDR3 contains 13 residues. The CDR3 reads CASSRGPTDTQYF. The CDR3 region has the DNA TGTGCCAGCAGCCGCGGGCCCACAGATACGCAGTATTTT.

This clonotype was observed at least ten times. This sequence joins TRBV12-3 or TRBV12-4 and TRBJ2-6; D may be TRBD2 (5 bases). The CDR3 covers 15 residues. V lost 8 bases, J lost 0 bases, and 11 bases lay in between. CDR3 in amino acids: CASGLANSGANVLTF. Here the CDR3 DNA reads TGTGCCAGCGGTCTAGCCAACTCTGGGGCCAACGTCCTGACTTTC.

This sequence joins TRBV5-6 and TRBJ2-4; 10 nucleotides match TRBD1. J gave up 4 bases and V 4 bases, and 2 bases lay outside the gene matches. The germline V gene has CDR1 SGHDT and CDR2 YYEEEE. This CDR3 is 14 amino acids long. This CDR3 is CASSKGQGKNIQYF. The CDR3 coding sequence is TGTGCCAGCAGCAAGGGACAGGGGAAAAACATTCAGTACTTC.

This clonotype was detected many times. The rearrangement uses TRBV4-2 and TRBJ2-3; 10 bases agree with TRBD2. Germline V gene lookup returns CDR1 LGHNA and CDR2 YNFKEQ. With V trimmed by 0 bases and J by 4 bases, 4 bases remained unmatched. The CDR3 extends over 16 amino acids. The CDR3: CASSQDIAGGADTQYF. CDR3 coding DNA: TGTGCCAGCAGCCAAGATATAGCGGGAGGTGCAGATACGCAGTATTTT.

This clonotype has at least ten counts. V and J are TRBV11-2 and TRBJ2-1, with D possibly TRBD1 on 7 matching bases. The CDR3 spans 17 residues. Between the trimmed V and J ends, which lost 6 bases and 0 bases, there was a span of 18 bases. The germline V gene encodes CDR1 SGHAT and CDR2 FQNNGV. The CDR3 sequence is CASRTLAEGASYNEQFF. CDR3 DNA: TGTGCCAGCAGGACTTTAGCGGAGGGGGCCTCCTACAATGAGCAGTTCTTC.